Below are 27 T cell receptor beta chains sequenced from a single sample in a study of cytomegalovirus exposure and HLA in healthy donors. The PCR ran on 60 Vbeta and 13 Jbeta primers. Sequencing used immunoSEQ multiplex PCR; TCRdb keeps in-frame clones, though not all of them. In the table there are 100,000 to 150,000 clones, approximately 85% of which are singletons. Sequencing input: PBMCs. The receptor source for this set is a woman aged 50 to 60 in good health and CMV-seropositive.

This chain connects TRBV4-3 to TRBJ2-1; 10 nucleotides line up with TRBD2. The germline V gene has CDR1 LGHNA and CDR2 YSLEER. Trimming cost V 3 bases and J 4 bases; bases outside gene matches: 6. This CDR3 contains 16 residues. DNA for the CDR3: TGCGCCAGCAGCCAGTGGGGGACTAGCGTATACAATGAGCAGTTCTTC. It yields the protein CASSQWGTSVYNEQFF.

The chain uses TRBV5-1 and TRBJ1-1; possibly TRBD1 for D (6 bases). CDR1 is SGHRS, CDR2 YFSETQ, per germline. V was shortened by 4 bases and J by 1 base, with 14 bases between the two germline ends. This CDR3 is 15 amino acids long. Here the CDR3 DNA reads TGCGCCAGCAGCCTTTCCGGGACACAGAACACTGAAGCTTTCTTT. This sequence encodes CASSLSGTQNTEAFF.

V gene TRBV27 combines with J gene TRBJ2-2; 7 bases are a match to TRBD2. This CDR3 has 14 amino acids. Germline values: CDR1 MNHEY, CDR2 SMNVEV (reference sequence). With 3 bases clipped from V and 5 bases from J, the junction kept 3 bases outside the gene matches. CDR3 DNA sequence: TGTGCCAGCAGTTTCGCGGGAGAGACCGGGGAGCTGTTTTTT. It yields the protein CASSFAGETGELFF.

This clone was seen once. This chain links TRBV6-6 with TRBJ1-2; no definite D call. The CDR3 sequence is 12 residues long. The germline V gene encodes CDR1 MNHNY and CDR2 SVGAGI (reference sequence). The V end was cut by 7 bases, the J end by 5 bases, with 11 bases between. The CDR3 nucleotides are TGTGCCAGCAAGTCCGGGATTTATGGCTACACCTTC. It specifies CASKSGIYGYTF.

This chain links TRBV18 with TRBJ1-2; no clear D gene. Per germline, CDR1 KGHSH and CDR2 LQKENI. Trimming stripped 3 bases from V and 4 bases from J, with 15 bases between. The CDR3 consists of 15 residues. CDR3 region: CASSPSPGNPYGYTF. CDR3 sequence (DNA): TGTGCCAGCTCACCGTCCCCGGGGAACCCCTATGGCTACACCTTC.

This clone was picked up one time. In DNA form, the CDR3 reads TGTGCCAGCAGCCCCTTTCGGGAGACAAGTTTCTCTGGAAACACCATATATTTT. Its protein is CASSPFRETSFSGNTIYF. V usage is TRBV11-2 and J usage is TRBJ1-3; the D is unclear. This CDR3 spans 18 amino acids. The V gene lost 5 bases and the J gene lost 0 bases, with 20 bases spanning the gap. The V gene's germline CDR1 is SGHAT and CDR2 FQNNGV.

The CDR3 loop is CASSRYEQYF. DNA of the CDR3: TGTGCCAGCAGCCGCTACGAGCAGTACTTC. The chain employs TRBV28 and TRBJ2-7, with no clear D. Germline V gives CDR1 MDHEN, CDR2 SYDVKM. There are 10 residues in the CDR3. The germline V and J ends were trimmed by 6 bases and 3 bases, with 3 bases remaining between them.

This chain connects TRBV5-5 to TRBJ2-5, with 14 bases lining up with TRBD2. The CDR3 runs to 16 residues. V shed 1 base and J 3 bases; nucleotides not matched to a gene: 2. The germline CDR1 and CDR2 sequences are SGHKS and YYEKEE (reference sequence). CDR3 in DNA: TGTGCCAGCAGCTTGCCGACTAGCGGGGGGGAAGAGACCCAGTACTTC. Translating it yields CASSLPTSGGEETQYF.

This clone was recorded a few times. The CDR3 DNA reads as TGCGCCAGCAGCCCAAACCCCCTAGGATTAACAGATACGCAGTATTTT. Protein sequence: CASSPNPLGLTDTQYF. V is TRBV5-1 and J is TRBJ2-3; D gene ambiguous. V gave up 4 bases and J gave up 3 bases, with 18 bases separating them. Germline V gene sequence: CDR1 SGHRS, CDR2 YFSETQ. This CDR3 comprises 16 residues.

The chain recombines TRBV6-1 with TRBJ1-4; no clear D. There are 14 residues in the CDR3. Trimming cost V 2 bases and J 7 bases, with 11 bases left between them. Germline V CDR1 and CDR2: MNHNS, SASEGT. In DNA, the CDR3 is TGTGCCAGCAGTGAACTGGGCTATGGTGAAAAACTGTTTTTT. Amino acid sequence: CASSELGYGEKLFF.

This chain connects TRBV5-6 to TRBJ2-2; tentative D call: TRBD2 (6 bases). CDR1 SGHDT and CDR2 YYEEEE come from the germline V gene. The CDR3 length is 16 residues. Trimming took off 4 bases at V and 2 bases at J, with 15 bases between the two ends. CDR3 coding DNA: TGTGCCAGCAGCGAGGTCGGGCGGGAAAACACCGGGGAGCTGTTTTTT. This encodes CASSEVGRENTGELFF.

DNA of the CDR3: TGCGCCAGCATTCCCTGGAGGAACAATGAGCAGTTCTTC. It encodes CASIPWRNNEQFF. The chain is built from TRBV10-1 and TRBJ2-1, with D maybe TRBD2 (5 bases). Deletions cut 7 bases from V and 5 bases from J, with 12 bases between. The CDR3 consists of 13 residues. Germline loops: CDR1 WNHNN, CDR2 SYGVQD (reference sequence).

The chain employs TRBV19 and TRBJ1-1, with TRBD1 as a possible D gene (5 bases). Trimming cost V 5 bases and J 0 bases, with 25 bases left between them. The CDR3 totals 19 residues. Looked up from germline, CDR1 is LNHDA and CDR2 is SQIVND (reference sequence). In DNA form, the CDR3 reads TGTGCCAGTAGTCGAGGCGTCTCGGGGGATGCTAGGATGAACACTGAAGCTTTCTTT. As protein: CASSRGVSGDARMNTEAFF.

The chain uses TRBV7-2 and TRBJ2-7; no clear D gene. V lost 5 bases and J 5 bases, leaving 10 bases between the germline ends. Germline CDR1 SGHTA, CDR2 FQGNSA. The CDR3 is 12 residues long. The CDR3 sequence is CASSPSVHEQYF. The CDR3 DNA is TGTGCCAGCAGCCCCTCGGTCCACGAGCAGTACTTC.

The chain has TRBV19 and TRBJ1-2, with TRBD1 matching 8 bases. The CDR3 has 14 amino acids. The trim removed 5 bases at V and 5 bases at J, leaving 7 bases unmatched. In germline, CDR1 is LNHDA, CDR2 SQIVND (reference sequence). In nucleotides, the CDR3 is TGTGCCAGTAGTGCAACAGGGGGAGTTTATGGCTACACCTTC. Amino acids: CASSATGGVYGYTF.

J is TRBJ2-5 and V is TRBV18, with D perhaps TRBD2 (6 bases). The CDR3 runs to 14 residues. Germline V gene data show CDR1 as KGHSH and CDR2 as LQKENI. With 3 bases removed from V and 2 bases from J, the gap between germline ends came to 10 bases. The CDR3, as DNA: TGTGCCAGCTCACCCGCCGCGGGGCAAGAGACCCAGTACTTC. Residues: CASSPAAGQETQYF. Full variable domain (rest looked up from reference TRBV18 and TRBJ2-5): NAGVMQNPRHLVRRRGQEARLRCSPMKGHSHVYWYRQLPEEGLKFMVYLQKENIIDESGMPKERFSAEFPKEGPSILRIQQVVRGDSAAYFCASSPAAGQETQYFGPGTRLLVL.

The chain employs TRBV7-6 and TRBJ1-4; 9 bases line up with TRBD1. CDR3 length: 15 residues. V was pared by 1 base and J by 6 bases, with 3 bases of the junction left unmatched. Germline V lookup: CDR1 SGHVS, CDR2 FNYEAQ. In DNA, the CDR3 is TGTGCCAGCAGCTTAGGGACAGGGGCCTATGAAAAACTGTTTTTT. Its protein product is CASSLGTGAYEKLFF.

CDR3 DNA: TGTGCCAGCTCATCCGGGGGAATGAGCTCCTACAATGAGCAGTTCTTC. This codes for CASSSGGMSSYNEQFF. The chain has TRBV18 and TRBJ2-1, with D maybe TRBD2 (6 bases). With 5 bases removed from V and 0 bases from J, the gap between germline ends came to 14 bases. Germline lookup yields CDR1 KGHSH and CDR2 LQKENI. The CDR3 totals 16 residues.

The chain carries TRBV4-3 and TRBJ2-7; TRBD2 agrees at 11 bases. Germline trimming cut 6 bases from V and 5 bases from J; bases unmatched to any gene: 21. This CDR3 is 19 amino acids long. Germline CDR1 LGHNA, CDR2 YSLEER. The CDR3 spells CASSRSLLAGGFTPDEQYF. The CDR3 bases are TGCGCCAGCAGTCGCTCGCTCCTAGCGGGGGGCTTCACTCCCGACGAGCAGTACTTC.

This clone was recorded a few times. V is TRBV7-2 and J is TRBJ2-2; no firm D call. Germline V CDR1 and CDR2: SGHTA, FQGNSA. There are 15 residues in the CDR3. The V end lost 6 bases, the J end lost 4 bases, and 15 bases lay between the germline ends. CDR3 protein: CASSQVTYLTGELFF. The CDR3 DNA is TGTGCCAGCAGTCAAGTCACTTACCTCACCGGGGAGCTGTTTTTT.

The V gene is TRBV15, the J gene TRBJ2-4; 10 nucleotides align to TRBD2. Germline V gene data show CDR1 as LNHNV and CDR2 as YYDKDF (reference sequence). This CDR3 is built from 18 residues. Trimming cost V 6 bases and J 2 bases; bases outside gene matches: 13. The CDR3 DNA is TGTGCCACCAGAACCGAAGGAGCGGGAGGGAGAACCAAAAACATTCAGTACTTC. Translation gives CATRTEGAGGRTKNIQYF.

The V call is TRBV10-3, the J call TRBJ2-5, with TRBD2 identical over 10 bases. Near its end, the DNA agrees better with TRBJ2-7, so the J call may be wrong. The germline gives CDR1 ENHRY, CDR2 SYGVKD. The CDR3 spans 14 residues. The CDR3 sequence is CAISVAGGPYEQYF. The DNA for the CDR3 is TGTGCCATCAGTGTAGCGGGAGGACCGTACGAGCAGTACTTC.

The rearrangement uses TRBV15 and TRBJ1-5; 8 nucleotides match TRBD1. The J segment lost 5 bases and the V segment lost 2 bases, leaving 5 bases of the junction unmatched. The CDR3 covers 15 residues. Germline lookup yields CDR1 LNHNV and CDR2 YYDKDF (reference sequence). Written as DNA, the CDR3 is TGTGCCACCAGCAGACCCGGGACAGGATATCAGCCCCAGCATTTT. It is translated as CATSRPGTGYQPQHF.

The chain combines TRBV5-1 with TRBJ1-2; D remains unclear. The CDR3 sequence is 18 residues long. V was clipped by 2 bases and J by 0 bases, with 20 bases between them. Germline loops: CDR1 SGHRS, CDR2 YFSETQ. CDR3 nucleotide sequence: TGCGCCAGCAGCTTTTCCGGGTCGGCGACGGCGTCTAACTATGGCTACACCTTC. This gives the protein CASSFSGSATASNYGYTF.

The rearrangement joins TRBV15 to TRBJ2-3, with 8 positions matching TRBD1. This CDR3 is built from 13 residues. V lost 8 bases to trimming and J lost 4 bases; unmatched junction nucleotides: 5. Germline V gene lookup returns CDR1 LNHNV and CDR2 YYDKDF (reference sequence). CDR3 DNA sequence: TGTGCCACCGGGCAGGGGGCCGCAGATACGCAGTATTTT. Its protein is CATGQGAADTQYF.

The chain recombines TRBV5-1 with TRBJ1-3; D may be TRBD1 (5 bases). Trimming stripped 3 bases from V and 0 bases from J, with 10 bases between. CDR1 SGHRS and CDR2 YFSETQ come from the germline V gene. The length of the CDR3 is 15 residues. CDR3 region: CASSSDTNSGNTIYF. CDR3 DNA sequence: TGCGCCAGCAGCTCGGACACCAACTCTGGAAACACCATATATTTT. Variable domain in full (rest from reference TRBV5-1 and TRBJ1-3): KAGVTQTPRYLIKTRGQQVTLSCSPISGHRSVSWYQQTPGQGLQFLFEYFSETQRNKGNFPGRFSGRQFSNSRSEMNVSTLELGDSALYLCASSSDTNSGNTIYFGEGSWLTVV.

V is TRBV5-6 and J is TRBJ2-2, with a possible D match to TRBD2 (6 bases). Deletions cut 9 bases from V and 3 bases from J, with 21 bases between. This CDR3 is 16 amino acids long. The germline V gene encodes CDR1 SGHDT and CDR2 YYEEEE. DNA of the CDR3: TGTGCCACACAGCTTAGGCGGGACCCCCACACCGGGGAGCTGTTTTTT. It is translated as CATQLRRDPHTGELFF. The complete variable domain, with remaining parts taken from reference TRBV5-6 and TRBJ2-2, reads DAGVTQSPTHLIKTRGQQVTLRCSPKSGHDTVSWYQQALGQGPQFIFQYYEEEERQRGNFPDRFSGHQFPNYSSELNVNALLLGDSALYLCATQLRRDPHTGELFFGEGSRLTVL.